What follows describes a single T cell receptor beta chain. The V end lost 1 base, the J end lost 4 bases, and 8 bases lay between the germline ends. The CDR3 runs 13 residues. The germline CDR1 and CDR2 sequences are SEHNR and FQNEAQ (reference sequence). The data derive from a study of control samples from healthy donors and cancer patients. Sequencing was performed with immunoSEQ multiplex PCR; in TCRdb, only in-frame clones are kept and a portion is missing. The sample includes some 130,000 clones, about 95% of them seen just once. This clonotype originated in a man younger than 45 in good health. Sequenced material: blood. V usage is TRBV7-9 and J usage is TRBJ2-7; D is undetermined. The CDR3 nucleotides read TGTGCCAGCAGCTTAGAAGGACCTTACGAGCAGTACTTC. As protein: CASSLEGPYEQYF.